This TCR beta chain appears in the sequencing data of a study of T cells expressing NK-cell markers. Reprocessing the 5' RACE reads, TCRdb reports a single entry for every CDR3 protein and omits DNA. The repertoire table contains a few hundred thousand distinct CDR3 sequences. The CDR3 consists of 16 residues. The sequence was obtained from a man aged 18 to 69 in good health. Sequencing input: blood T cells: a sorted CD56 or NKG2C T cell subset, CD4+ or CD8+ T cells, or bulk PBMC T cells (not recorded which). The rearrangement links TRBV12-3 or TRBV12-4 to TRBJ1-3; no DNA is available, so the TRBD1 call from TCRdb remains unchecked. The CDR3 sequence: CASSPRQVSSGNTIYF.